This T cell receptor (beta chain) appears in the sequencing data of a study of blood T cell repertoires in COVID-19. CDR1 SGHAT and CDR2 FQNNGV come from the germline V gene. The CDR3 length is 14 residues. V dropped 4 bases and J dropped 6; count of bases not matched to a gene: 8. Some clones are missing from TCRdb's copy, which holds only in-frame ones; the method was immunoSEQ multiplex PCR. The table lists 200,000 to 250,000 clones, around 83% of them singletons, with around 9.5% in the top ten. This clonotype was sampled from a man aged 45-65 years with active or convalescent COVID-19. The sequenced sample was peripheral blood. The chain has TRBV11-2 and TRBJ2-7, with TRBD2 matching 8 bases. This CDR3 reads CASSSLAGPREQYF. The CDR3 DNA reads TGTGCCAGCAGCTCCTTAGCGGGACCCCGCGAGCAGTACTTC.